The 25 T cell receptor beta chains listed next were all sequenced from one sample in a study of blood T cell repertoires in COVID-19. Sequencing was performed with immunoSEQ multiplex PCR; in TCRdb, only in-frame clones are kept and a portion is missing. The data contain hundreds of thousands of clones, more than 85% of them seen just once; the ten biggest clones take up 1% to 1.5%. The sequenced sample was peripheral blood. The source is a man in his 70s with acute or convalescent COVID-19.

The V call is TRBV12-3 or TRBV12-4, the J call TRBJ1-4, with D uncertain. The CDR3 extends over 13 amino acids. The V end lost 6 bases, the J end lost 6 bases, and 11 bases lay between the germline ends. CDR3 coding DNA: TGTGCCAGCAGCCGTTCGGTGGATGAAAAACTGTTTTTT. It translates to CASSRSVDEKLFF.

The CDR3 bases are TGTGCCGTCAAACAGGGTTCCGAAGAGACCCAGTACTTC. Translated, it gives CAVKQGSEETQYF. V usage is TRBV5-4 and J usage is TRBJ2-5; maybe TRBD1 (6 bases). Germline loops: CDR1 SGHNT, CDR2 YYREEE (reference sequence). With 10 bases removed from V and 3 bases from J, the gap between germline ends came to 16 bases. The length of the CDR3 is 13 residues.

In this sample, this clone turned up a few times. CDR3 region: CASRTFLGGYNEQFF. The CDR3 bases are TGCGCCAGCAGAACCTTCTTAGGGGGTTACAATGAGCAGTTCTTC. The J gene is TRBJ2-1, the V gene TRBV10-2; D is possibly TRBD1 (6 bases). The germline V gene encodes CDR1 WSHSY and CDR2 SAAADI. CDR3 length: 15 amino acids. Trimming removed 6 bases at V and 4 bases at J, with 16 bases between.

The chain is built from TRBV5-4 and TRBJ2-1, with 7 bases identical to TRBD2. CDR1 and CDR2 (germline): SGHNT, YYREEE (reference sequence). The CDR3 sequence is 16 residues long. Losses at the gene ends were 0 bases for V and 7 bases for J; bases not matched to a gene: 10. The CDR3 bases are TGTGCCAGCAGCTTGGCCGGCGGGAGCCCCTTTAATGAGCAGTTCTTC. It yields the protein CASSLAGGSPFNEQFF.

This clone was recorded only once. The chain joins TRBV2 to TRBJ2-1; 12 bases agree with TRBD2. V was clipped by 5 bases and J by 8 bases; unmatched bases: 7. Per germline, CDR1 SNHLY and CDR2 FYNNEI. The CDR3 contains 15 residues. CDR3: CASSPGLAGLDEQFF. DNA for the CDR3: TGTGCCAGCAGTCCCGGACTAGCGGGACTAGATGAGCAGTTCTTC. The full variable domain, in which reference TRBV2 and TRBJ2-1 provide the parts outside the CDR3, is EPEVTQTPSHQVTQMGQEVILRCVPISNHLYFYWYRQILGQKVEFLVSFYNNEISEKSEIFDDQFSVERPDGSNFTLKIRSTKLEDSAMYFCASSPGLAGLDEQFFGPGTRLTVL.

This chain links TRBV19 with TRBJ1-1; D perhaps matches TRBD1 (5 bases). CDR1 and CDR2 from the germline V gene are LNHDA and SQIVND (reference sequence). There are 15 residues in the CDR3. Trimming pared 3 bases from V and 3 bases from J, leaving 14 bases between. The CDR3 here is CASSMNPGGDTEAFF. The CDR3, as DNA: TGTGCCAGTAGTATGAATCCCGGGGGGGACACTGAAGCTTTCTTT.

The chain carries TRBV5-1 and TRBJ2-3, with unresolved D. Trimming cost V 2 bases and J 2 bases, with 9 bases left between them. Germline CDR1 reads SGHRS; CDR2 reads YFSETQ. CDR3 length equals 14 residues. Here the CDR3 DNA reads TGCGCCAGCAGCTTCACTATCCCCACAGATACGCAGTATTTT. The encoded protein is CASSFTIPTDTQYF. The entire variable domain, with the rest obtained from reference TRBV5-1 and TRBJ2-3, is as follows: KAGVTQTPRYLIKTRGQQVTLSCSPISGHRSVSWYQQTPGQGLQFLFEYFSETQRNKGNFPGRFSGRQFSNSRSEMNVSTLELGDSALYLCASSFTIPTDTQYFGPGTRLTVL.

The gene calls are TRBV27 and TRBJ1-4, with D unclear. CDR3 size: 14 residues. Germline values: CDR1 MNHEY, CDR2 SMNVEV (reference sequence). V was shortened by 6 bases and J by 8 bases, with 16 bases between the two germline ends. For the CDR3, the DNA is TGTGCCAGCAGCAACCGTCCCAGAGGGGAAAAACTGTTTTTT. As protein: CASSNRPRGEKLFF. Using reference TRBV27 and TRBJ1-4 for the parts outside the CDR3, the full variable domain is EAQVTQNPRYLITVTGKKLTVTCSQNMNHEYMSWYRQDPGLGLRQIYYSMNVEVTDKGDVPEGYKVSRKEKRNFPLILESPSPNQTSLYFCASSNRPRGEKLFFGSGTQLSVL.

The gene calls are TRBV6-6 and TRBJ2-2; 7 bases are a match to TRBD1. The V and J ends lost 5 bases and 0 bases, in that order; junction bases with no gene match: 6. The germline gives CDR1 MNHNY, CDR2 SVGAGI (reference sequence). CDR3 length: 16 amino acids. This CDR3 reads CASSNPGQTNTGELFF. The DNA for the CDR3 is TGTGCCAGCAGTAACCCGGGACAGACGAACACCGGGGAGCTGTTTTTT.

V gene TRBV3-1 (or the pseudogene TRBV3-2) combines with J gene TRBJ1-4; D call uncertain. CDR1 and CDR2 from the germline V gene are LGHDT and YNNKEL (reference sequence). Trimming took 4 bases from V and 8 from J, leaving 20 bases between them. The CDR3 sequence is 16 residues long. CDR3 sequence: CASSRSLDRSGEKLFF. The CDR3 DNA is TGTGCCAGCAGCCGGAGCCTAGATAGGTCTGGAGAAAAACTGTTTTTT.

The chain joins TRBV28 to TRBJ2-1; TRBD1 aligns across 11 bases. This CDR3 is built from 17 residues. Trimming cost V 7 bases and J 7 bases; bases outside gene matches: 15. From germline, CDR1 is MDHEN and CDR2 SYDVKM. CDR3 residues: CASIPTPGQGDVNEQFF. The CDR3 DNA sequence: TGTGCCAGCATTCCTACTCCGGGACAGGGGGATGTAAATGAGCAGTTCTTC.

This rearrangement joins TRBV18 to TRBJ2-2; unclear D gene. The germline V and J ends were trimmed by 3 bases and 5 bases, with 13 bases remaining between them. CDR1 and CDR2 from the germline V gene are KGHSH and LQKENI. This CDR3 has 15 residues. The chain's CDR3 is CASSPLTPVTGELFF. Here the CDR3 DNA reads TGTGCCAGCTCACCGCTGACTCCGGTAACCGGGGAGCTGTTTTTT.

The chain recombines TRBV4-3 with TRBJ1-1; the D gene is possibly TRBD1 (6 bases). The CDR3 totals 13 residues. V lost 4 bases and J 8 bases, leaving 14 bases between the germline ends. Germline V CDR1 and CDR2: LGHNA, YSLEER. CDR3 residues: CASSPANQGEAFF. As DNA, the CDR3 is TGCGCCAGCAGCCCAGCGAACCAGGGGGAAGCTTTCTTT.

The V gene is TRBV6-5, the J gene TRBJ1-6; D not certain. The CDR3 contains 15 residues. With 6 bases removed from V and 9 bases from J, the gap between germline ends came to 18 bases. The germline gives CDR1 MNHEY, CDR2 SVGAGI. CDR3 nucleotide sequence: TGTGCCAGCAGCTCCGGGCCGGGAAGAGGTTCACCCCTCCACTTT. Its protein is CASSSGPGRGSPLHF.

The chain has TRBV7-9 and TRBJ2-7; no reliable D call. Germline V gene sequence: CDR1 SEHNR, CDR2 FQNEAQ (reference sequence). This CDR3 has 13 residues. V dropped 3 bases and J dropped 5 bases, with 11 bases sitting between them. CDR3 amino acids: CASSFSGSHEQYF. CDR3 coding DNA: TGTGCCAGCAGCTTCTCGGGTTCCCACGAGCAGTACTTC.

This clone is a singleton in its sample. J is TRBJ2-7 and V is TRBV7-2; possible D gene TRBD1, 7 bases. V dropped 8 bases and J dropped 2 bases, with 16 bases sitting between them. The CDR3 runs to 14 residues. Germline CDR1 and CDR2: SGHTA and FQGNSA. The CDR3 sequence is CASGKSRGAYEQYF. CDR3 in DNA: TGTGCCAGCGGGAAATCCAGGGGGGCCTACGAGCAGTACTTC.

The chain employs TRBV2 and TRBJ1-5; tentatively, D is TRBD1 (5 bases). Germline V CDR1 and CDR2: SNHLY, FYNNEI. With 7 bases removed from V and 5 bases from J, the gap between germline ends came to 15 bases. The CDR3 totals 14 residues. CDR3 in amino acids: CASTPGAGYQPQHF. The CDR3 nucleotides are TGTGCCAGCACTCCAGGAGCAGGGTATCAGCCCCAGCATTTT.

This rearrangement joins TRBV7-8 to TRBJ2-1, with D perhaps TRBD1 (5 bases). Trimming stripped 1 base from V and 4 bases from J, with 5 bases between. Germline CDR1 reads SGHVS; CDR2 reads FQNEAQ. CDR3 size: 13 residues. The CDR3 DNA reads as TGTGCCAGCAGCTTAGGACAGTACAATGAGCAGTTCTTC. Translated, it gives CASSLGQYNEQFF.

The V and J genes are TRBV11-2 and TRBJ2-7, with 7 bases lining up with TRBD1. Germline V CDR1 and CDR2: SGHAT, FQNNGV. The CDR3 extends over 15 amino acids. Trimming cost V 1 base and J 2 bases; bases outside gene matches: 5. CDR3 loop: CASSLGTGGPYEQYF. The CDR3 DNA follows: TGTGCCAGCAGCTTAGGGACAGGAGGCCCCTACGAGCAGTACTTC. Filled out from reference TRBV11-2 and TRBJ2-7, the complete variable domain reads EAGVAQSPRYKIIEKRQSVAFWCNPISGHATLYWYQQILGQGPKLLIQFQNNGVVDDSQLPKDRFSAERLKGVDSTLKIQPAKLEDSAVYLCASSLGTGGPYEQYFGPGTRLTVT.

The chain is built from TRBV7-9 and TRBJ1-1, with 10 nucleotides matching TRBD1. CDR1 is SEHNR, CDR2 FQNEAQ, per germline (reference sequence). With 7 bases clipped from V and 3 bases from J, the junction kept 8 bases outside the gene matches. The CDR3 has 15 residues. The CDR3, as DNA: TGTGCCAGCACCCCCCCGGGACAGGGGTACACTGAAGCTTTCTTT. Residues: CASTPPGQGYTEAFF. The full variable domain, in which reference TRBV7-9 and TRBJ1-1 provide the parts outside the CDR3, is DTGVSQNPRHKITKRGQNVTFRCDPISEHNRLYWYRQTLGQGPEFLTYFQNEAQLEKSRLLSDRFSAERPKGSFSTLEIQRTEQGDSAMYLCASTPPGQGYTEAFFGQGTRLTVV.

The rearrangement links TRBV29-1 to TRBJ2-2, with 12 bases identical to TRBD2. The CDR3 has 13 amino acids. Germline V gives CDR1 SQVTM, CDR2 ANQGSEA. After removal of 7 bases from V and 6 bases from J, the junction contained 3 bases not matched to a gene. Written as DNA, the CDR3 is TGCAGCGCACGGACTAGCGGGGCCGGGGAGCTGTTTTTT. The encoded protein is CSARTSGAGELFF.

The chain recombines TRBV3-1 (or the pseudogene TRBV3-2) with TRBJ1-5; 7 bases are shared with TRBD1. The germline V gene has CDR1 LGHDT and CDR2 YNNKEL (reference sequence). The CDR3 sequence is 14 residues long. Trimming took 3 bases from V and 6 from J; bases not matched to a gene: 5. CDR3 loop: CASSQEGAGQPQHF. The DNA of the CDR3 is TGTGCCAGCAGCCAGGAGGGGGCTGGTCAGCCCCAGCATTTT.

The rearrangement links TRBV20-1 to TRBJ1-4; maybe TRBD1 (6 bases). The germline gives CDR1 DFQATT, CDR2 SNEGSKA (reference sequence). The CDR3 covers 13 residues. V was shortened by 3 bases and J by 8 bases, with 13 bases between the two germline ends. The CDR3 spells CSASHRVKEKLFF. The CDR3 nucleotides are TGCAGTGCTAGTCACAGGGTTAAAGAAAAACTGTTTTTT.

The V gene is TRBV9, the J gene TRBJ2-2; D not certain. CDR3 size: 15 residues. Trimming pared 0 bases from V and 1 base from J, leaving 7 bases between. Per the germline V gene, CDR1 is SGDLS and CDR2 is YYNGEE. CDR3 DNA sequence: TGTGCCAGCAGCGTAGGCGGCCAGAACACCGGGGAGCTGTTTTTT. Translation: CASSVGGQNTGELFF. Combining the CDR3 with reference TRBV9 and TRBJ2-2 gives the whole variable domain DSGVTQTPKHLITATGQRVTLRCSPRSGDLSVYWYQQSLDQGLQFLIQYYNGEERAKGNILERFSAQQFPDLHSELNLSSLELGDSALYFCASSVGGQNTGELFFGEGSRLTVL.

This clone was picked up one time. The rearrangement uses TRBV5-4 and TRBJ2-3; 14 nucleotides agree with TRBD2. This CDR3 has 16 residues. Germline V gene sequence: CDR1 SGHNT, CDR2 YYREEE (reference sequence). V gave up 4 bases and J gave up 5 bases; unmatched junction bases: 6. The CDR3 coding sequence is TGTGCCAGCAGCCGACTAGCGGGGGGGCAGATAGATACGCAGTATTTT. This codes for CASSRLAGGQIDTQYF.